This T cell receptor beta chain originates from a study of blood T cell repertoires in COVID-19. Study at large: The study drew acute and convalescent COVID-19 samples from the United States, Italy and Spain. T cells, B-cell-depleted T cells, or PBMCs provided the cDNA or gDNA that served as material.

In the original workflow: How many nucleated cells were present was estimated from reference gene primer amplification. Clones were sequenced by immunoSEQ multiplex PCR, and TCRdb holds only the in-frame ones, with some missing. The V and J calls and the clone size are those of that table, but D and trimming were determined from the DNA. The sample yields some 33,000 clones, approximately 85% seen once. The germline V and J ends were trimmed by 2 bases and 0 bases, with 8 bases remaining between them. The germline CDR1 and CDR2 sequences are MNHNY and SVGAGI (reference sequence). The CDR3 spans 16 residues.

The clonotype originates from a human donor in a cohort sampled during active COVID-19. The chain links TRBV6-6 to TRBJ2-6, with D hard to call. The sequenced material came from peripheral blood. CDR3 bases: TGTGCCAGCAGTTACGGGCCGGACTCTGGGGCCAACGTCCTGACTTTC. Its translation: CASSYGPDSGANVLTF.